This T cell receptor beta chain was documented in a study of T-cell memory formation after mild COVID-19. Study background: TCR clusters were mostly confined to one donor each. Overall study results and limits: The study found balanced CD4/CD8 in clones contracting day 15 to 85 and a CD4+ lean in later expanders. Memory sampled before infection contained some responding clones, suggesting cross-reactive memory joined.

CDR3 length: 12 residues. The ends were cut back, 1 base at V and 7 bases at J, with 10 bases in the middle. Germline V gene data show CDR1 as SQVTM and CDR2 as ANQGSEA. A 5'RACE reaction primed in the constant segment made cDNA libraries of TCR alpha and TCR beta, and these carried sample barcodes and UMIs. TCRdb itself ran the 5' RACE reads through MiXCR, one entry per CDR3 protein. The table records about 400,000 distinct CDR3 sequences, around a quarter of them present only once. This clonotype showed up just a few times. As yet, its antigen is unknown. Sequencing was done on a sample of PBMCs or a T cell subset sorted from them (not recorded which). This TCR derives from an adult woman who had mild COVID-19 (a few samples of this study predate the infection). Cell type and time point are not known. V gene TRBV29-1 combines with J gene TRBJ1-2; the D is unclear. The CDR3 protein is CSVEGGIPGYTF. Written as DNA, the CDR3 is TGCAGCGTTGAAGGGGGAATTCCTGGCTACACCTTC.